Shown below are 11 T cell receptor beta chains from a single sample sequenced in a study of CD8 T cells in Susac syndrome. The RNA input was roughly 0.45 to 1 ug, and it was reverse transcribed with random hexamers. TCRdb re-called the immunoSEQ multiplex PCR reads through MiXCR, storing one row per CDR3 protein. In the table there are roughly 180,000 distinct CDR3 sequences, over 85% of which are singletons. Sequencing was performed on CD4+ T cells from PBMCs. These receptors were obtained from a human donor in good health.

The chain carries TRBV27 and TRBJ2-1; TRBD2 aligns across 11 bases. The V gene's germline CDR1 is MNHEY and CDR2 SMNVEV (reference sequence). V dropped 10 bases and J dropped 7; count of bases not matched to a gene: 6. There are 13 residues in the CDR3. CDR3: CATGTSGVNEQFF. CDR3 sequence (DNA): TGTGCCACCGGGACTAGCGGAGTAAATGAGCAGTTCTTC.

The chain recombines TRBV19 with TRBJ2-1; 9 nucleotides line up with TRBD2. Germline V CDR1 and CDR2: LNHDA, SQIVND (reference sequence). The CDR3 is 14 residues long. V gave up 6 bases and J gave up 4 bases; unmatched junction bases: 4. CDR3 nucleotides: TGTGCCAGTAGCCGGACTAGCGCTTACAATGAGCAGTTCTTC. This encodes CASSRTSAYNEQFF.

The chain employs TRBV11-2 and TRBJ2-1; 9 bases match TRBD2. V gave up 5 bases and J gave up 7 bases; unmatched junction bases: 9. The V gene's germline CDR1 is SGHAT and CDR2 FQNNGV. This CDR3 is built from 15 residues. CDR3 DNA sequence: TGTGCCAGCAGCCGCTGGGATAGCGGGAGTAATGAGCAGTTCTTC. Its protein is CASSRWDSGSNEQFF.

V and J are TRBV4-2 and TRBJ2-1; 10 nucleotides align to TRBD2. The J segment lost 6 bases and the V segment lost 0 bases, leaving 5 bases of the junction unmatched. This CDR3 comprises 16 residues. Germline V gene sequence: CDR1 LGHNA, CDR2 YNFKEQ. The CDR3 reads CASSQDVGLASNEQFF. The CDR3 DNA is TGTGCCAGCAGCCAAGACGTGGGACTAGCGAGCAATGAGCAGTTCTTC.

This sequence joins TRBV20-1 and TRBJ2-7, with TRBD2 matching over 16 bases. In germline, CDR1 is DFQATT, CDR2 SNEGSKA (reference sequence). Trimming at V came to 4 bases and at J to 2 bases, leaving 2 bases not matched to a gene. There are 15 residues in the CDR3. The CDR3 DNA reads TGCAGTGCTATTGGGACTAGCGGGAGGGCCTACGAGCAGTACTTC. This sequence encodes CSAIGTSGRAYEQYF.

This rearrangement joins TRBV5-6 to TRBJ1-5; a possible D gene is TRBD1 (5 bases). The V gene lost 4 bases and the J gene lost 0 bases, with 8 bases spanning the gap. CDR3 length equals 14 residues. The germline CDR1 and CDR2 sequences are SGHDT and YYEEEE. CDR3 sequence reads: CASSGTVSNQPQHF. CDR3 in DNA: TGTGCCAGCAGCGGGACGGTTAGCAATCAGCCCCAGCATTTT.

The genes are TRBV7-9 and TRBJ2-3, with 8 bases aligning to TRBD2. With V trimmed by 5 bases and J by 8 bases, 12 bases remained unmatched. CDR1 is SEHNR and CDR2 is FQNEAQ in the germline V gene (reference sequence). The CDR3 totals 15 residues. Here the CDR3 reads CASSEPGGRSGTQYF. In DNA, the CDR3 is TGTGCCAGCAGCGAACCAGGCGGGAGGTCGGGTACGCAGTATTTT.

The genes are TRBV11-2 and TRBJ2-5; no reliable D call. The CDR3 consists of 14 residues. The germline V gene has CDR1 SGHAT and CDR2 FQNNGV. V was trimmed by 2 bases and J by 5 bases, leaving 12 bases between them. The CDR3 DNA sequence: TGTGCCAGCAGCTTACCAAGGTTGGGGGAGACCCAGTACTTC. It yields the protein CASSLPRLGETQYF.

The chain joins TRBV2 to TRBJ2-1; 8 nucleotides match TRBD1. Germline CDR1 SNHLY, CDR2 FYNNEI. There are 14 residues in the CDR3. V lost 7 bases and J lost 1; bases outside the gene matches: 3. In DNA form, the CDR3 reads TGTGCCAGCATGACAGGGGAGTCCTACAATGAGCAGTTCTTC. This codes for CASMTGESYNEQFF. The whole variable domain, remainder taken from reference TRBV2 and TRBJ2-1, is EPEVTQTPSHQVTQMGQEVILRCVPISNHLYFYWYRQILGQKVEFLVSFYNNEISEKSEIFDDQFSVERPDGSNFTLKIRSTKLEDSAMYFCASMTGESYNEQFFGPGTRLTVL.

This rearrangement joins TRBV20-1 to TRBJ1-1; 9 bases are a match to TRBD1. This CDR3 comprises 15 residues. V dropped 6 bases and J dropped 0; count of bases not matched to a gene: 8. The germline CDR1 and CDR2 sequences are DFQATT and SNEGSKA (reference sequence). In DNA, the CDR3 is TGCAGTGCAGCACCGGGACAGGGTATGAACACTGAAGCTTTCTTT. Protein sequence: CSAAPGQGMNTEAFF.

The CDR3 spells CSVDGLAGVAEQFF. The CDR3 DNA sequence: TGCAGCGTTGACGGACTAGCGGGAGTGGCTGAGCAGTTCTTC. The chain employs TRBV29-1 and TRBJ2-1; TRBD2 matches at 13 bases. Losses at the gene ends were 3 bases for V and 9 bases for J; bases not matched to a gene: 5. Germline V gives CDR1 SQVTM, CDR2 ANQGSEA. CDR3 length equals 14 residues.